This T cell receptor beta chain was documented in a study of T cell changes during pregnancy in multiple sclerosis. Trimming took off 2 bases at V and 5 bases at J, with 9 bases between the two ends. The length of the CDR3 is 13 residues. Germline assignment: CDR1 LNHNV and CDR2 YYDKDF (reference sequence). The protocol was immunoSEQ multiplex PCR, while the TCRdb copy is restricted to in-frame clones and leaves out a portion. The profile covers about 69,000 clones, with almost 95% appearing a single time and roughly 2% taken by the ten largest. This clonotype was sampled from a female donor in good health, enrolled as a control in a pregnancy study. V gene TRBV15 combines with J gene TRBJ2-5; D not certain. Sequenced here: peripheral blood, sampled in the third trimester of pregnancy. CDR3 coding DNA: TGTGCCACCAGCAGAACAAATCTGGAGACCCAGTACTTC. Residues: CATSRTNLETQYF.